This entry concerns a single T cell receptor beta chain. Its antigen is not identified. The record originates from a study of cytomegalovirus exposure and HLA in healthy donors. The study, taken as a whole, reports: Rarity held for most TCR sequences, but there were some public TCRs that occurred in many donors. Confirmation in vitro established that a few CMV-associated chains were specific for CMV antigens.

The donors were members of the validation cohort comprising approximately 110 subjects, separate from the approximately 630-subject first cohort. The CDR3 is made up of 15 amino acids. V shed 0 bases and J shed 0 bases, with 7 bases lying between them. Germline CDR1 SEHNR, CDR2 FQNEAQ (reference sequence). Repertoires were generated with immunoSEQ multiplex PCR, while TCRdb's copy carries only in-frame clones and drops some. Of around 69,000 clones listed, 96% are singletons. This rearrangement joins TRBV7-9 to TRBJ2-3; possibly TRBD2 for D (5 bases). Sequencing was carried out using PBMCs. This clonotype was sampled from a woman aged 18-29 years in good health and CMV-seropositive. The CDR3 nucleotides read TGTGCCAGCAGCTTAGCGGTAGCGAGCACAGATACGCAGTATTTT. Translating gives CASSLAVASTDTQYF.